This TCR beta chain was identified during a study of spatial heterogeneity in lung cancer. This CDR3 contains 14 residues. V was shortened by 6 bases and J by 6 bases, with 16 bases between the two germline ends. Time point specified: sample taken at primary tumor resection. Whole RNA from tumor, nontumor lung or frozen PBMC was sequenced unsorted. From the 5' RACE reads, TCRdb called clonotypes with MiXCR, one entry per CDR3 protein. The table includes roughly 10,000 distinct CDR3 sequences, under 4.5% detected once. This clonotype came up a few times. Found in a library prepared for alpha chains, this beta chain is an off-target read, and its abundance has little meaning.

This clonotype originated in a female donor with early-stage non-small cell lung cancer. The chain is built from TRBV12-3 or TRBV12-4 and TRBJ2-3; maybe TRBD1 (5 bases). The input for sequencing was PBMCs, taken at surgery. CDR3 residues: CASRPQAVRDTQYF. CDR3 sequence (DNA): TGTGCCAGCAGGCCACAGGCCGTCAGGGATACGCAGTATTTT.